These 31 T cell receptor beta chains were sequenced from one sample in a study of regulatory T cells in long-lasting Graves disease. Assembly of TCR beta libraries relied on iRepertoire HTBI primers together with Arm-PCR of CDR3 regions. TCRdb re-called the multiplex PCR reads through MiXCR, storing one row per CDR3 protein. The sample consists of roughly 500,000 distinct CDR3 sequences, 13% to 15% of them appearing once. The sample's time point: newly diagnosed GD, antithyroid drugs for less than 3 months. Generation of the TCR library employed RNA extracted from PBMCs. This sample also belongs to another study, concerning T cells in Graves' hyperthyroidism and ophthalmopathy.

The material was peripheral blood mononuclear cells (PBMCs), obtained at new diagnosis, from a patient treated with antithyroid drugs. The receptor set was obtained from a woman aged 45-65 years with Graves disease.

There are many counts of this clonotype. This could be a read error, since a much larger clone is one nucleotide away. The chain is built from TRBV13 and TRBJ2-1; perhaps D is TRBD1 or TRBD2 (5 bases each). The ends were cut back, 0 bases at V and 8 bases at J, with 8 bases in the middle. This CDR3 is built from 13 residues. Germline V CDR1 and CDR2: PRHDT, FYEKMQ (reference sequence). DNA for the CDR3: TGTGCCAGCAGCTTAGGCGGGGACGATGAGCAGTTCTTC. Amino acids: CASSLGGDDEQFF. Looking up the rest from reference TRBV13 and TRBJ2-1 gives the full variable domain: AAGVIQSPRHLIKEKRETATLKCYPIPRHDTVYWYQQGPGQDPQFLISFYEKMQSDKGSIPDRFSAQQFSDYHSELNMSSLELGDSALYFCASSLGGDDEQFFGPGTRLTVL.

The table lists this clonotype with many counts. This sequence joins TRBV4-1 and TRBJ1-2; D remains unclear. CDR1 is MGHRA, CDR2 YSYEKL, per germline. The CDR3 runs 16 residues. With 1 base removed from V and 1 base from J, the gap between germline ends came to 13 bases. Here the CDR3 reads CASSQVGADDNYGYTF. Here the CDR3 DNA reads TGCGCCAGCAGCCAAGTTGGTGCGGATGATAACTATGGCTACACCTTC.

This clonotype came up a few times. The CDR3: CASSFGMRTTNSPLHF. In nucleotides, the CDR3 is TGTGCCAGCAGTTTTGGTATGCGGACTACCAATTCACCCCTCCACTTT. The chain uses TRBV27 and TRBJ1-6; no reliable D call. This CDR3 region has 16 residues. Trimming took 3 bases from V and 7 from J, leaving 16 bases between them. Germline CDR1 is MNHEY and CDR2 is SMNVEV (reference sequence).

This clonotype was seen many times. The rearrangement uses TRBV6-1 and TRBJ2-7; TRBD1 aligns across 7 bases. CDR3 length: 14 residues. Trimming removed 6 bases from V and 0 bases from J; junction bases left unmatched: 5. From germline, CDR1 is MNHNS and CDR2 SASEGT. The CDR3 is CASRPRDSSYEQYF. CDR3 DNA: TGTGCCAGCAGACCTAGGGACAGCTCCTACGAGCAGTACTTC.

This clonotype was found many times. The chain recombines TRBV6-1 with TRBJ2-2; 13 bases are shared with TRBD2. J was trimmed by 3 bases and V by 9 bases; bases with no gene match: 4. The germline V gene has CDR1 MNHNS and CDR2 SASEGT. The CDR3 runs to 15 residues. CDR3 DNA: TGTGCCAGTAGACTAGCGGGAGGTTACACCGGGGAGCTGTTTTTT. Translated, it gives CASRLAGGYTGELFF.

This clonotype was detected only a few times. The genes are TRBV7-2 and TRBJ1-5; tentative D call: TRBD1 (5 bases). Germline V gene data show CDR1 as SGHTA and CDR2 as FQGNSA. Trimming stripped 2 bases from V and 3 bases from J, with 20 bases between. CDR3 length equals 18 residues. The DNA of the CDR3 is TGTGCCAGCAGCTTAAGGTCCCAGGGCGCAGGGCCCAATCAGCCCCAGCATTTT. This codes for CASSLRSQGAGPNQPQHF.

This clonotype showed up many times. The gene calls are TRBV9 and TRBJ2-7; 11 bases map to TRBD2. CDR1 is SGDLS and CDR2 is YYNGEE in the germline V gene. The junction had 7 bases not matched to a gene; V was cut back by 0 bases and J by 5 bases. This CDR3 contains 16 residues. For the CDR3, the DNA is TGTGCCAGCAGCGTAGGGCTAGCGGGAGGCCCGCACGAGCAGTACTTC. Protein product: CASSVGLAGGPHEQYF.

Ten or more counts support this clonotype. The chain has TRBV2 and TRBJ2-2; D is unclear. Germline-derived CDR1 and CDR2 are SNHLY and FYNNEI. V dropped 0 bases and J dropped 0 bases, with 11 bases sitting between them. CDR3 length: 17 residues. CDR3 sequence: CASSEALNTPNTGELFF. The CDR3 DNA follows: TGTGCCAGCAGTGAAGCGCTGAATACGCCGAACACCGGGGAGCTGTTTTTT. The full variable domain, with the rest looked up from reference TRBV2 and TRBJ2-2, is EPEVTQTPSHQVTQMGQEVILRCVPISNHLYFYWYRQILGQKVEFLVSFYNNEISEKSEIFDDQFSVERPDGSNFTLKIRSTKLEDSAMYFCASSEALNTPNTGELFFGEGSRLTVL.

This clonotype showed up just a few times. Germline is not matched at one junction end, which may reflect a read error. The rearrangement uses TRBV5-1 and TRBJ1-1; 8 nucleotides match TRBD1. The CDR3 is 16 amino acids. The V gene's germline CDR1 is SGHRS and CDR2 YFSETQ. The chain's CDR3 is CASSTGQGSSNTEAFF. The CDR3 DNA sequence: TGTGCCAGCAGCACCGGACAGGGAAGCTCGAACACTGAAGCTTTCTTT.

This clonotype was counted at least ten times. The chain joins TRBV6-1 to TRBJ1-5, with 7 bases lining up with TRBD1. The CDR3 totals 18 residues. With 6 bases clipped from V and 0 bases from J, the junction kept 14 bases outside the gene matches. CDR1 and CDR2 from the germline V gene are MNHNS and SASEGT. The CDR3 coding sequence is TGTGCCAGCAGCCGCACGACAGGGTGGATCGATAGCAATCAGCCCCAGCATTTT. Protein sequence: CASSRTTGWIDSNQPQHF.

This clonotype was recorded at least ten times. The DNA for the CDR3 is TGTGCCAGCAAAACACAGGGGGCGCCTTATGGCTACACCTTC. This translates into CASKTQGAPYGYTF. The V call is TRBV2, the J call TRBJ1-2; TRBD1 matches 9 bases. The CDR3 runs 14 residues. The J segment lost 5 bases and the V segment lost 7 bases, leaving 8 bases of the junction unmatched. The V gene's germline CDR1 is SNHLY and CDR2 FYNNEI. Combining the CDR3 with reference TRBV2 and TRBJ1-2 gives the whole variable domain EPEVTQTPSHQVTQMGQEVILRCVPISNHLYFYWYRQILGQKVEFLVSFYNNEISEKSEIFDDQFSVERPDGSNFTLKIRSTKLEDSAMYFCASKTQGAPYGYTFGSGTRLTVV.

This clonotype was seen at least ten times. The chain joins TRBV28 to TRBJ1-1; 7 nucleotides agree with TRBD1. The CDR3 is 16 amino acids. J lost 4 bases, V lost 5 bases, and 13 bases had no gene match. Germline V gene data show CDR1 as MDHEN and CDR2 as SYDVKM. The CDR3 DNA follows: TGTGCCAGCAGTCCAACGACAGGGACCACGGGCACTGAAGCTTTCTTT. It codes for CASSPTTGTTGTEAFF.

This clonotype was recorded many times. CDR3 sequence reads: CASSLPTATNEKLFF. The CDR3, as DNA: TGTGCCAGCAGTTTACCGACAGCTACTAATGAAAAACTGTTTTTT. This sequence joins TRBV28 and TRBJ1-4; maybe TRBD1 (5 bases). V lost 2 bases and J lost 2, with 9 bases in between. Germline values: CDR1 MDHEN, CDR2 SYDVKM. CDR3 length equals 15 residues. Based on the CDR3 plus reference TRBV28 and TRBJ1-4, the full variable domain is DVKVTQSSRYLVKRTGEKVFLECVQDMDHENMFWYRQDPGLGLRLIYFSYDVKMKEKGDIPEGYSVSREKKERFSLILESASTNQTSMYLCASSLPTATNEKLFFGSGTQLSVL.

At least ten counts were recorded for this clonotype. The chain is built from TRBV10-2 and TRBJ2-7; 11 bases are a match to TRBD2. The end of the DNA is better explained by TRBJ2-5, so the J call may be wrong. Germline V gene lookup returns CDR1 WSHSY and CDR2 SAAADI. CDR3 length equals 15 residues. CDR3 amino acids: CASRLAGGNQETQYF. The CDR3 DNA is TGCGCCAGCAGATTAGCGGGAGGGAACCAAGAGACCCAGTACTTC.

This clonotype has ten or more counts. The chain employs TRBV3-1 and TRBJ2-6; perhaps TRBD1 as D (6 bases). CDR1 LGHDT and CDR2 YNNKEL come from the germline V gene (reference sequence). V shed 0 bases and J shed 2 bases, with 8 bases lying between them. This CDR3 has 16 amino acids. In nucleotides, the CDR3 is TGTGCCAGCAGCCAAGATCACAGGGCTGGGGCCAACGTCCTGACTTTC. This sequence encodes CASSQDHRAGANVLTF.

The chain links TRBV6-1 to TRBJ1-5; TRBD1 aligns across 8 bases. CDR1 and CDR2 (germline): MNHNS, SASEGT. The CDR3 totals 14 residues. After removal of 5 bases from V and 5 bases from J, the junction contained 5 bases not matched to a gene. CDR3 bases: TGTGCCAGCAGTCTTCTACAGGGGGATCAGCCCCAGCATTTT. Translated: CASSLLQGDQPQHF.

To note about this clonotype: A clone one base away is much larger, so this may be a read error. This chain uses TRBV9 with TRBJ2-2, with D maybe TRBD2 (6 bases). Trimming took off 1 base at V and 4 bases at J, with 14 bases between the two ends. The CDR3 length is 16 residues. Germline V lookup: CDR1 SGDLS, CDR2 YYNGEE. CDR3 region: CASSVQAAGVTGELFF. CDR3 DNA: TGTGCCAGCAGCGTACAGGCAGCGGGTGTCACCGGGGAGCTGTTTTTT.

The chain employs TRBV5-1 and TRBJ2-3, with D uncertain. V shed 0 bases and J shed 6 bases, with 11 bases lying between them. This CDR3 spans 14 amino acids. Germline V lookup: CDR1 SGHRS, CDR2 YFSETQ. This CDR3 is CASSLAWGFDTQYF. CDR3 bases: TGCGCCAGCAGCTTGGCCTGGGGATTCGATACGCAGTATTTT.

This clonotype showed up many times. V usage is TRBV18 and J usage is TRBJ1-1, with 9 bases fitting TRBD1. In germline, CDR1 is KGHSH, CDR2 LQKENI. CDR3 length equals 14 residues. The J segment lost 4 bases and the V segment lost 6 bases, leaving 6 bases of the junction unmatched. CDR3 residues: CASSRDRESTEAFF. The CDR3 DNA reads as TGTGCCAGCTCCCGGGACAGGGAGAGCACTGAAGCTTTCTTT. Supplemented by reference TRBV18 and TRBJ1-1, the full variable domain reads NAGVMQNPRHLVRRRGQEARLRCSPMKGHSHVYWYRQLPEEGLKFMVYLQKENIIDESGMPKERFSAEFPKEGPSILRIQQVVRGDSAAYFCASSRDRESTEAFFGQGTRLTVV.

The chain uses TRBV7-9 and TRBJ2-4; TRBD1 matches 9 bases. Trimming cost V 2 bases and J 1 base; bases outside gene matches: 12. Germline V gene data show CDR1 as SEHNR and CDR2 as FQNEAQ (reference sequence). This CDR3 is 19 amino acids long. The CDR3 region has the DNA TGTGCCAGCAGCTTAACCCCGGGACAGGGCCTCTTTGCCAAAAACATTCAGTACTTC. This encodes CASSLTPGQGLFAKNIQYF.

A remark on this clonotype: Being one base from a much bigger clone, this may be a read error. Here the CDR3 reads CASSDPRNTRELFF. In DNA, the CDR3 is TGTGCCAGCAGTGACCCCAGGAACACCCGGGAGCTGTTTTTT. The rearrangement joins TRBV2 to TRBJ2-2; D not certain. The CDR3 runs 14 residues. In germline, CDR1 is SNHLY, CDR2 FYNNEI.

The V gene is TRBV29-1, the J gene TRBJ1-4, with D unresolved. Trimming pared 2 bases from V and 8 bases from J, leaving 15 bases between. From germline, CDR1 is SQVTM and CDR2 ANQGSEA. The CDR3 length is 14 residues. As DNA, the CDR3 is TGCAGCGTTGAATACGCAGGCGCGGAGGAAAAACTGTTTTTT. Protein: CSVEYAGAEEKLFF.

The rearrangement links TRBV5-1 to TRBJ2-3, with D possibly matching TRBD2 (6 bases). Germline V CDR1 and CDR2: SGHRS, YFSETQ. This CDR3 spans 15 amino acids. V lost 2 bases and J lost 5, with 15 bases in between. The CDR3 DNA reads as TGCGCCAGCAGCTTTGGTGGAGGGGAGAGAGATACGCAGTATTTT. It codes for CASSFGGGERDTQYF.

Points on this clonotype: One junction end disagrees with the germline gene, perhaps due to a read error. V gene TRBV24-1 combines with J gene TRBJ1-1, with D perhaps matching TRBD1 (6 bases). Germline CDR1 is KGHDR and CDR2 is SFDVKD. CDR3 length: 20 amino acids. In DNA, the CDR3 is TGTGCCACCAGTGATTTGCAAATCCCCTCAGGGGAAGATTTGAACACTGAAGCTCTCTTT. This sequence encodes CATSDLQIPSGEDLNTEALF.

V gene TRBV7-3 combines with J gene TRBJ2-3, with TRBD2 identical over 7 bases. The germline V gene encodes CDR1 SGHTA and CDR2 FQGTGA. V gave up 2 bases and J gave up 2 bases; unmatched junction bases: 4. There are 15 residues in the CDR3. The CDR3 DNA sequence: TGTGCCAGCAGCTTAGCGGGACTACTCACAGATACGCAGTATTTT. Translated: CASSLAGLLTDTQYF.

The chain combines TRBV18 with TRBJ2-2, with 9 bases that match TRBD1. The germline CDR1 and CDR2 sequences are KGHSH and LQKENI. The ends lost 6 bases at V and 7 bases at J; junction bases unmatched: 15. This CDR3 has 17 amino acids. The CDR3: CASSKPGTGFPGGELFF. As DNA, the CDR3 is TGTGCCAGCTCGAAACCCGGGACAGGGTTCCCAGGCGGGGAGCTGTTTTTT.

The V and J genes are TRBV20-1 and TRBJ2-2, with D unresolved. From germline, CDR1 is DFQATT and CDR2 SNEGSKA (reference sequence). Trimming removed 0 bases from V and 3 bases from J, with 2 bases in between. The CDR3 is 12 amino acids. As DNA, the CDR3 is TGCAGTGCTAGAGATTACACCGGGGAGCTGTTTTTT. Protein: CSARDYTGELFF.

Turning to this clonotype: The conserved final phenylalanine or tryptophan is absent from the CDR3, which likely points to a read error. The gene calls are TRBV5-1 and TRBJ2-7; 7 nucleotides agree with TRBD1. CDR1 is SGHRS, CDR2 YFSETQ, per germline. The V and J ends lost 1 base and 3 bases, in that order; junction bases with no gene match: 7. CDR3 length equals 15 residues. The CDR3 here is CASSLLETGNYEQYS. In DNA, the CDR3 is TGCGCCAGCAGCTTGTTGGAGACAGGGAACTACGAGCAGTACTCC.

This clonotype was observed many times. V gene TRBV28 combines with J gene TRBJ2-3, with unresolved D. The length of the CDR3 is 16 residues. The V gene lost 3 bases and the J gene lost 2 bases, with 15 bases spanning the gap. Germline CDR1 and CDR2: MDHEN and SYDVKM. The CDR3 loop reads CASSFKGLRYTDTQYF. The CDR3 nucleotides are TGTGCCAGCAGTTTTAAGGGTCTACGGTACACAGATACGCAGTATTTT. The full variable domain, with the rest looked up from reference TRBV28 and TRBJ2-3, is DVKVTQSSRYLVKRTGEKVFLECVQDMDHENMFWYRQDPGLGLRLIYFSYDVKMKEKGDIPEGYSVSREKKERFSLILESASTNQTSMYLCASSFKGLRYTDTQYFGPGTRLTVL.

Remarks on this clonotype: A single base separates this from a much larger clone, so it may be a read error. This chain connects TRBV28 to TRBJ2-2, with D perhaps TRBD2 (5 bases). There are 16 residues in the CDR3. Trimming stripped 7 bases from V and 0 bases from J, with 15 bases between. Per the germline V gene, CDR1 is MDHEN and CDR2 is SYDVKM. This CDR3 is CASNKGGRPNTGELFF. CDR3 coding DNA: TGTGCCAGCAATAAAGGAGGCAGGCCGAACACCGGGGAGCTGTTTTTT.

This clonotype was counted a few times. The rearrangement links TRBV9 to TRBJ1-4, with D perhaps matching TRBD1 (5 bases). CDR1 SGDLS and CDR2 YYNGEE come from the germline V gene. The germline V and J ends were trimmed by 0 bases and 8 bases, with 14 bases remaining between them. This CDR3 is built from 15 residues. For the CDR3, the DNA is TGTGCCAGCAGCGTAGCCGCTGGGGGAAGAGAAAAACTGTTTTTT. This sequence encodes CASSVAAGGREKLFF.